Sequencing of this TCR beta chain was carried out in a study of OX40 agonist ivuxolimab in advanced cancers. Study-wide findings and caveats: At 0.1 to 3.0 mg/kg and by week 6, clonal expansion occurred in CD4+ and CD8+ blood T cells. Averaged across samples, CD8+ T cells carried more expanded clones than CD4+ did.

The length of the CDR3 is 11 residues. CDR1 and CDR2 (germline): MDHEN, SYDVKM. V was trimmed by 9 bases and J by 2 bases, leaving 7 bases between them. Concerning this clone itself: What it binds is not known.

The repertoire was sequenced with immunoSEQ multiplex PCR; TCRdb's copy has only in-frame clones and lacks some. Of approximately 130,000 clones in the sample, less than 95% are singletons; the top ten hold about 1.1%. The chain is built from TRBV28 and TRBJ1-2; D is perhaps TRBD1 (6 bases). The clonotype was recovered from an adult with an advanced solid tumor such as melanoma, head and neck, liver or kidney cancer. The sample was CD4+ or CD8+ T cells sorted from blood, taken in a trial of the OX40 agonist ivuxolimab. As DNA, the CDR3 is TGTGCCAGTGGACAGAACTATGGCTACACCTTC. It codes for CASGQNYGYTF.